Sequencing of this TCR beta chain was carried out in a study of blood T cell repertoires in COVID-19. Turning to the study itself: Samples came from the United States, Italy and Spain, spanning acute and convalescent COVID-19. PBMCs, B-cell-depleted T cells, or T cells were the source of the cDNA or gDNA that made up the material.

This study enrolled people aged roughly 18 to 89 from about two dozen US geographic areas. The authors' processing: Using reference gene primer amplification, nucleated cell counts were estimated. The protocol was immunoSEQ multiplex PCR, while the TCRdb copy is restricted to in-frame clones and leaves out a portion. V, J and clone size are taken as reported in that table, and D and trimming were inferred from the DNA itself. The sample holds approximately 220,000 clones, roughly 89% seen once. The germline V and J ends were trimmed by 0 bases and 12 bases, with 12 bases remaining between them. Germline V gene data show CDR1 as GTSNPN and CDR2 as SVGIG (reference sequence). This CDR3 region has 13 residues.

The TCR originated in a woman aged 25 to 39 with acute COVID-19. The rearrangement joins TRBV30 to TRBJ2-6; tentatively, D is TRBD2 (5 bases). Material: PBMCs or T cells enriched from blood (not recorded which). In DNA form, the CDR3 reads TGTGCCTGGAGTGTCCTATCCCGGGGCGTCCTGACTTTC. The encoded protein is CAWSVLSRGVLTF.